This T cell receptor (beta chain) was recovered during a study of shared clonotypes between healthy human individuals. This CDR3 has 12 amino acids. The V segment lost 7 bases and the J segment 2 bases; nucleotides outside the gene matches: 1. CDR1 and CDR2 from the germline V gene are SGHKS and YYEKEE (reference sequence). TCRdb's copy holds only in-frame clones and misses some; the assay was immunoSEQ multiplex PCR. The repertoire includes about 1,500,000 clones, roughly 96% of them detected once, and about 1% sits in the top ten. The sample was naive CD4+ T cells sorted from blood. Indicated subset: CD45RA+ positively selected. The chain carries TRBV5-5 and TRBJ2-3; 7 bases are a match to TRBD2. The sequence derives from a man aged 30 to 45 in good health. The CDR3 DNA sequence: TGTGCCAGCGGGAGGGCCACAGATACGCAGTATTTT. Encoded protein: CASGRATDTQYF.